Following are 32 T cell receptor beta chains from one sample sequenced in a study of chemoradiotherapy in HPV16-positive cancers. The repertoire was sequenced with immunoSEQ multiplex PCR; TCRdb's copy has only in-frame clones and lacks some. The data contain fewer than 40,000 clones, more than 75% of them singletons. Sequenced here: blood, sampled from a patient who underwent chemoradiotherapy. Receptors were obtained from a human donor with HPV-associated anogenital cancer.

The chain joins TRBV5-1 to TRBJ2-5; D not certain. The CDR3 extends over 14 amino acids. From germline, CDR1 is SGHRS and CDR2 YFSETQ. V dropped 2 bases and J dropped 1 base, with 9 bases sitting between them. The CDR3 bases are TGCGCCAGCAGCTTTATGGCAGGCCAAGAGACCCAGTACTTC. It is translated as CASSFMAGQETQYF.

The chain has TRBV11-2 and TRBJ2-6; D is unresolved. In germline, CDR1 is SGHAT, CDR2 FQNNGV. CDR3 size: 15 residues. The V end lost 5 bases, the J end lost 2 bases, and 10 bases lay between the germline ends. In nucleotides, the CDR3 is TGTGCCAGCAGCCCCAGCCAGACTGGGGCCAACGTCCTGACTTTC. Protein: CASSPSQTGANVLTF.

The V gene is TRBV6-6, the J gene TRBJ2-5; the D gene is possibly TRBD2 (5 bases). Trimming took off 2 bases at V and 2 bases at J, with 12 bases between the two ends. The germline V gene has CDR1 MNHNY and CDR2 SVGAGI (reference sequence). CDR3 size: 15 residues. The CDR3 loop is CASSYNRGAQETQYF. The CDR3 DNA is TGTGCCAGCAGTTACAATCGGGGTGCGCAAGAGACCCAGTACTTC.

This chain connects TRBV14 to TRBJ1-6; D not resolved. Germline CDR1 SGHDN, CDR2 FVKESK. The CDR3 extends over 14 amino acids. Trimming pared 3 bases from V and 1 base from J, leaving 4 bases between. This chain's CDR3 is CASSHKSYNSPLHF. In nucleotides, the CDR3 is TGTGCCAGCAGCCACAAGTCCTATAATTCACCCCTCCACTTT.

This clone was seen a few times. The chain has TRBV7-8 and TRBJ1-5, with D unresolved. Germline values: CDR1 SGHVS, CDR2 FQNEAQ. The CDR3 runs to 15 residues. The V gene lost 1 base and the J gene lost 0 bases, with 7 bases spanning the gap. CDR3 amino acids: CASSLGGYSNQPQHF. CDR3 in DNA: TGTGCCAGCAGCTTAGGTGGTTATAGCAATCAGCCCCAGCATTTT.

The rearrangement joins TRBV18 to TRBJ2-3; 8 bases fit TRBD1. This CDR3 contains 16 residues. J was trimmed by 0 bases and V by 3 bases; bases with no gene match: 5. CDR1 and CDR2 (germline): KGHSH, LQKENI. CDR3 protein: CASSPFGQGSTDTQYF. In nucleotides, the CDR3 is TGTGCCAGCTCACCTTTCGGACAGGGCAGCACAGATACGCAGTATTTT.

The chain carries TRBV10-3 and TRBJ1-4, with D unclear. The V end was cut by 1 base, the J end by 4 bases, with 19 bases between. Germline V gene sequence: CDR1 ENHRY, CDR2 SYGVKD. CDR3 length: 18 residues. The CDR3 is CAISEFQTLRDFNEKLFF. As DNA, the CDR3 is TGTGCCATCAGTGAGTTCCAGACTCTTCGAGACTTTAATGAAAAACTGTTTTTT.

The V and J genes are TRBV6-5 and TRBJ1-1; 7 nucleotides line up with TRBD1. The CDR3 covers 13 residues. Unmatched junction bases numbered 9, after V lost 8 bases and J lost 6 bases. Germline V gene data show CDR1 as MNHEY and CDR2 as SVGAGI. The CDR3 is CASRQGGVSEAFF. Here the CDR3 DNA reads TGTGCCAGCCGACAGGGAGGGGTCTCTGAAGCTTTCTTT.

This clone has just a few counts. This chain links TRBV19 with TRBJ2-7; the D gene is possibly TRBD1 (6 bases). In germline, CDR1 is LNHDA, CDR2 SQIVND (reference sequence). V was pared by 4 bases and J by 2 bases, with 12 bases between. The CDR3 has 14 amino acids. CDR3 coding DNA: TGTGCCAGTAGTAGGGCAACAGGGACCTACGAGCAGTACTTC. This codes for CASSRATGTYEQYF.

The chain combines TRBV27 with TRBJ1-4; D is unclear. Germline-derived CDR1 and CDR2 are MNHEY and SMNVEV (reference sequence). CDR3 length equals 15 residues. The V end lost 3 bases, the J end lost 4 bases, and 12 bases lay between the germline ends. Written as DNA, the CDR3 is TGTGCCAGCAGTTTTCTCGGGGTGGGTAATGAAAAACTGTTTTTT. It specifies CASSFLGVGNEKLFF.

This clone was picked up a small number of times. The gene calls are TRBV30 and TRBJ2-5; D gene uncertain. Germline V gene sequence: CDR1 GTSNPN, CDR2 SVGIG (reference sequence). This CDR3 has 14 residues. The V and J ends lost 3 bases and 0 bases respectively, with 11 bases between them. The CDR3 DNA reads TGTGCCTGGAGGGGTATCCGGGACCAAGAGACCCAGTACTTC. The encoded protein is CAWRGIRDQETQYF. The full variable domain, its missing parts supplied by reference TRBV30 and TRBJ2-5, is SQTIHQWPATLVQPVGSPLSLECTVEGTSNPNLYWYRQAAGRGLQLLFYSVGIGQISSEVPQNLSASRPQDRQFILSSKKLLLSDSGFYLCAWRGIRDQETQYFGPGTRLLVL.

The chain recombines TRBV1 with TRBJ2-2; TRBD1, as called in the table, went unchecked against the DNA. TRBV1 is labeled a pseudogene. The CDR3 sequence is 19 residues long. This CDR3 reads CTSSHLRTGGAPTTGELFF. The CDR3 DNA is TGCACCAGCAGCCACCTTAGGACAGGGGGCGCCCCGACCACCGGGGAGCTGTTTTTT.

The V and J genes are TRBV13 and TRBJ2-2, with D maybe TRBD1 (6 bases). The length of the CDR3 is 13 residues. In germline, CDR1 is PRHDT, CDR2 FYEKMQ (reference sequence). The V and J ends lost 3 bases and 6 bases respectively, with 8 bases between them. CDR3 sequence: CASSFRGPGELFF. CDR3 nucleotide sequence: TGTGCCAGCAGCTTCAGGGGCCCCGGGGAGCTGTTTTTT.

The genes are TRBV7-2 and TRBJ2-5; possibly TRBD2 for D (7 bases). Germline-derived CDR1 and CDR2 are SGHTA and FQGNSA. V was trimmed by 2 bases and J by 5 bases, leaving 18 bases between them. There are 16 residues in the CDR3. The CDR3 DNA is TGTGCCAGCAGCTTACCACCGGGGGGCCCTGGGGAGACCCAGTACTTC. Its translation: CASSLPPGGPGETQYF.

This sequence joins TRBV27 and TRBJ2-7, with D tentatively TRBD2 (5 bases). V was pared by 3 bases and J by 4 bases, with 13 bases between. Per the germline V gene, CDR1 is MNHEY and CDR2 is SMNVEV (reference sequence). The CDR3 runs 14 residues. DNA for the CDR3: TGTGCCAGCAGTTTTTACGAGGGCGGGTACGAGCAGTACTTC. It yields the protein CASSFYEGGYEQYF.

The chain couples TRBV6-5 to TRBJ2-2, with 7 bases fitting TRBD1. Germline CDR1 MNHEY, CDR2 SVGAGI. The CDR3 has 15 residues. V lost 2 bases, J lost 4 bases, and 4 bases stayed unmatched. The CDR3 loop reads CASSYLSGGTGELFF. In DNA form, the CDR3 reads TGTGCCAGCAGTTACCTTTCAGGGGGCACCGGGGAGCTGTTTTTT.

A single count supports this clone. The J gene is TRBJ2-7, the V gene TRBV5-1; 7 bases are a match to TRBD1. V shed 0 bases, J shed 9 bases, and the junction held 18 bases outside the gene matches. Germline-derived CDR1 and CDR2 are SGHRS and YFSETQ. The CDR3 has 17 amino acids. CDR3 DNA: TGCGCCAGCAGCTTGGCGGTAGGACAGGTCGCTGTGAAGGGGCAGTACTTC. It specifies CASSLAVGQVAVKGQYF.

The genes are TRBV6-1 and TRBJ2-3; D may match TRBD1 or TRBD2 (5 bases each). V was shortened by 8 bases and J by 1 base, with 13 bases between the two germline ends. The CDR3 is 14 residues long. The V gene's germline CDR1 is MNHNS and CDR2 SASEGT. The chain's CDR3 is CASRGRFGTDTQYF. CDR3 DNA: TGTGCCAGCCGGGGCAGGTTCGGCACAGATACGCAGTATTTT.

This clone was recorded a few times. This chain connects TRBV19 to TRBJ1-1; a possible D gene is TRBD1 (5 bases). V lost 2 bases to trimming and J lost 4 bases, with 11 bases between them. The CDR3 runs 14 residues. The V gene's germline CDR1 is LNHDA and CDR2 SQIVND (reference sequence). The CDR3 loop is CASSIRTPFTEAFF. CDR3 bases: TGTGCCAGTAGTATACGGACACCCTTCACTGAAGCTTTCTTT.

A few counts support this clone. This chain links TRBV4-3 with TRBJ1-3; maybe TRBD1 (6 bases). Germline CDR1 reads LGHNA; CDR2 reads YSLEER. There are 16 residues in the CDR3. Trimming took off 1 base at V and 1 base at J, with 11 bases between the two ends. CDR3 residues: CASSQGLGASGNTIYF. As DNA, the CDR3 is TGCGCCAGCAGCCAAGGGCTGGGGGCTTCTGGAAACACCATATATTTT.

The chain employs TRBV19 and TRBJ2-7; 7 nucleotides match TRBD1. This CDR3 contains 15 residues. Germline CDR1 is LNHDA and CDR2 is SQIVND (reference sequence). The V gene end was trimmed by 4 bases and the J gene end by 1 base; junction bases not matched to a gene: 7. DNA of the CDR3: TGTGCCAGTAGTACGACGGGACAGCTTTCCTACGAGCAGTACTTC. Its protein product is CASSTTGQLSYEQYF.

This clone was observed a single time. This rearrangement joins TRBV5-6 to TRBJ2-3; 10 nucleotides line up with TRBD2. Germline V CDR1 and CDR2: SGHDT, YYEEEE. Germline trimming cut 5 bases from V and 6 bases from J; bases unmatched to any gene: 6. The CDR3 has 14 residues. CDR3 sequence (DNA): TGTGCCAGCAGTCGCAAGCGGGGGGGCGATACGCAGTATTTT. This translates into CASSRKRGGDTQYF.

The rearrangement uses TRBV6-1 and TRBJ2-7; 9 bases are a match to TRBD1. The V gene end was trimmed by 7 bases and the J gene end by 4 bases; junction bases not matched to a gene: 11. The germline CDR1 and CDR2 sequences are MNHNS and SASEGT. The CDR3 sequence is 15 residues long. In DNA form, the CDR3 reads TGTGCCAGCATCCTGGGGGGGACAGGGAATTACGAGCAGTACTTC. It codes for CASILGGTGNYEQYF.

This chain joins TRBV4-3 and TRBJ2-1; 12 positions agree with TRBD1. Germline V gene lookup returns CDR1 LGHNA and CDR2 YSLEER. This CDR3 contains 15 residues. Unmatched junction bases numbered 6, after V lost 4 bases and J lost 8 bases. In DNA, the CDR3 is TGCGCCAGCAGCCCAGGGACAGGGGGCTCTTATGAGCAGTTCTTC. It is translated as CASSPGTGGSYEQFF.

The chain is built from TRBV7-9 and TRBJ1-5; 8 bases fit TRBD1. Per the germline V gene, CDR1 is SEHNR and CDR2 is FQNEAQ (reference sequence). The CDR3 length is 16 residues. Trimming took 1 base from V and 3 from J; bases not matched to a gene: 5. The DNA for the CDR3 is TGTGCCAGCAGCTTAGAAACGGGACAGGTCAATCAGCCCCAGCATTTT. Protein product: CASSLETGQVNQPQHF.

Written as DNA, the CDR3 is TGCGCCAGCAGCCAAGAGGGGCGGGGAGAGGGAGCTTTCTTT. Translation gives CASSQEGRGEGAFF. The J gene is TRBJ1-1, the V gene TRBV4-3; TRBD1 is a possible D gene (5 bases). The V gene's germline CDR1 is LGHNA and CDR2 YSLEER. The V end was cut by 0 bases, the J end by 10 bases, with 15 bases between. The CDR3 consists of 14 residues.

This CDR3 is CASSLVESTDTQYF. The DNA for the CDR3 is TGTGCCAGCAGCTTAGTTGAGAGCACAGATACGCAGTATTTT. This chain connects TRBV7-8 to TRBJ2-3; D gene ambiguous. The CDR3 is 14 residues long. V was cut by 1 base and J by 0 bases, with 5 bases left in between. The germline gives CDR1 SGHVS, CDR2 FQNEAQ.

V gene TRBV28 combines with J gene TRBJ1-1; the D is unclear. This CDR3 contains 11 residues. V was shortened by 5 bases and J by 10 bases, with 11 bases between the two germline ends. Looked up from germline, CDR1 is MDHEN and CDR2 is SYDVKM. Written as DNA, the CDR3 is TGTGCCAGCAGTGATACCCCGAGAGCTTTCTTT. Residues: CASSDTPRAFF.

V usage is TRBV6-4 and J usage is TRBJ2-3; the D gene could be TRBD1 or TRBD2 (5 bases each). With 0 bases removed from V and 1 base from J, the gap between germline ends came to 8 bases. Germline V gene lookup returns CDR1 MRHNA and CDR2 SNTAGT. CDR3 length: 15 amino acids. CDR3 sequence: CASSDSSGRTDTQYF. The CDR3 DNA reads TGTGCCAGCAGTGACTCTTCGGGGCGCACAGATACGCAGTATTTT.

This clone showed up just once. The rearrangement links TRBV5-1 to TRBJ1-2, with D perhaps matching TRBD1 (6 bases). Germline V gene data show CDR1 as SGHRS and CDR2 as YFSETQ. Trimming shortened V by 0 bases and J by 1 base, and 13 bases separated the two germline ends. The CDR3 is made up of 16 amino acids. CDR3 protein: CASSLAGGGNNYGYTF. CDR3 in DNA: TGCGCCAGCAGCTTGGCCGGAGGGGGGAATAACTATGGCTACACCTTC.

J is TRBJ2-2 and V is TRBV29-1; TRBD2 agrees at 9 bases. Losses at the gene ends were 0 bases for V and 1 base for J; bases not matched to a gene: 9. The CDR3 has 18 amino acids. Germline lookup yields CDR1 SQVTM and CDR2 ANQGSEA. The CDR3 sequence: CSVEDSALAGRNTGELFF. CDR3 nucleotides: TGCAGCGTTGAAGATTCGGCGCTAGCGGGACGGAACACCGGGGAGCTGTTTTTT.

This chain uses TRBV28 with TRBJ1-2, with D possibly matching TRBD1 (5 bases). This CDR3 contains 15 residues. Germline values: CDR1 MDHEN, CDR2 SYDVKM. V was cut by 6 bases and J by 4 bases, with 18 bases left in between. CDR3 nucleotides: TGTGCCAGCAGGCCCGCGGGGGGAGCCTTCTATGGCTACACCTTC. It yields the protein CASRPAGGAFYGYTF.